This T cell receptor beta chain was sequenced for a study of T cells in localized non-small cell lung cancer. The study, taken as a whole, reports: The study detected a median roughly 50 of the top 100 tumor clones in adjacent lung. Uninvolved adjacent lung showed higher T cell clonality than tumor.

TCRdb keeps only in-frame clones here, not all; method: immunoSEQ multiplex PCR. The sample includes some 53,000 clones, about nine tenths of them seen just once. In regard to this clone: No antigen is known for it.

The sequence derives from a male donor aged 60 or over with stage III squamous cell lung carcinoma. The sequencing used peripheral blood, collected before any cancer treatment.

CDR3 residues: CASSLGQGGEQYF. The CDR3 region has the DNA TGCGCCAGCAGCTTGGGTCAGGGCGGCGAGCAGTACTTC. V and J are TRBV5-1 and TRBJ2-7; D possibly corresponds to TRBD1 (5 bases). Germline V CDR1 and CDR2: SGHRS, YFSETQ. V was clipped by 0 bases and J by 6 bases, with 10 bases between them. There are 13 residues in the CDR3.